Following are 19 T cell receptor beta chains from one sample sequenced in a study of OX40 agonist ivuxolimab in advanced cancers. Profiling relied on immunoSEQ multiplex PCR, and the TCRdb table lists in-frame clones only, not all of them. In the table there are approximately 91,000 clones, around 87% of which are singletons. Here the sequenced sample was CD4+ or CD8+ T cells sorted from blood, taken in a trial of the OX40 agonist ivuxolimab. The receptors come from an adult with an advanced solid tumor such as melanoma, head and neck, liver or kidney cancer.

V is TRBV7-9 and J is TRBJ2-7; a possible D gene is TRBD2 (6 bases). Trimming pared 3 bases from V and 4 bases from J, leaving 7 bases between. The CDR3 has 12 residues. Germline CDR1 is SEHNR and CDR2 is FQNEAQ (reference sequence). The CDR3 DNA reads TGTGCCAGCAGCTTGGGGACTTACGAGCAGTACTTC. Translating it yields CASSLGTYEQYF.

The rearrangement links TRBV7-9 to TRBJ1-1, with no clear D. V lost 5 bases, J lost 5 bases, and 9 bases lay in between. Germline-derived CDR1 and CDR2 are SEHNR and FQNEAQ (reference sequence). The CDR3 totals 12 residues. CDR3 DNA: TGTGCCAGCAGCCCCGACTGGACTGAAGCTTTCTTT. It specifies CASSPDWTEAFF.

V usage is TRBV6-6 and J usage is TRBJ2-5, with 9 bases identical to TRBD2. Germline loops: CDR1 MNHNY, CDR2 SVGAGI (reference sequence). The CDR3 has 16 amino acids. The V and J ends lost 6 bases and 0 bases, in that order; junction bases with no gene match: 8. The CDR3 DNA sequence: TGTGCCAGCAGCTGGGCTGGCGGGGGGGACCAAGAGACCCAGTACTTC. Translated, it gives CASSWAGGGDQETQYF.

This chain connects TRBV6-5 to TRBJ1-1, with TRBD1 matching 9 bases. CDR1 is MNHEY and CDR2 is SVGAGI in the germline V gene. The length of the CDR3 is 14 residues. V was clipped by 6 bases and J by 7 bases; unmatched bases: 9. The CDR3 DNA follows: TGTGCCAGCAGGAGCCGGGACAGGGTCAATGAAGCTTTCTTT. It translates to CASRSRDRVNEAFF.

This chain joins TRBV5-1 and TRBJ2-7, with D perhaps matching TRBD1 or TRBD2 (5 bases each). V dropped 4 bases and J dropped 0 bases, with 20 bases sitting between them. The germline gives CDR1 SGHRS, CDR2 YFSETQ. The CDR3 spans 17 residues. CDR3 in DNA: TGCGCCAGCAGCAGGACCCGGGGCGGCGTGGGCTCCTACGAGCAGTACTTC. Its translation: CASSRTRGGVGSYEQYF.

V is TRBV5-8 and J is TRBJ2-4; D not certain. Between the trimmed V and J ends, which lost 2 bases and 3 bases, there was a span of 12 bases. Germline V CDR1 and CDR2: SGHTS, YDEGEE. The CDR3 loop spans 15 amino acids. CDR3 loop: CASSFTPVFKNIQYF. The CDR3 DNA sequence: TGTGCCAGCAGCTTCACCCCAGTATTCAAAAACATTCAGTACTTC.

The V call is TRBV5-4, the J call TRBJ1-2; D is uncertain. Trimming stripped 0 bases from V and 7 bases from J, with 10 bases between. CDR1 is SGHNT and CDR2 is YYREEE in the germline V gene (reference sequence). The CDR3 totals 13 residues. CDR3 sequence: CASSLAGTAGYTF. DNA for the CDR3: TGTGCCAGCAGCTTGGCAGGAACCGCTGGCTACACCTTC.

This clone was seen just once. J is TRBJ2-3 and V is TRBV18; 7 nucleotides line up with TRBD1. Germline V gene data show CDR1 as KGHSH and CDR2 as LQKENI. CDR3 length: 15 amino acids. Trimming at V came to 3 bases and at J to 3 bases, leaving 6 bases not matched to a gene. CDR3 region: CASSPIARGTDTQYF. DNA of the CDR3: TGTGCCAGCTCACCGATCGCCAGGGGGACAGATACGCAGTATTTT.

V is TRBV19 and J is TRBJ1-5; TRBD1 might be the D (5 bases). Germline CDR1 and CDR2: LNHDA and SQIVND (reference sequence). This CDR3 is built from 18 residues. V was clipped by 1 base and J by 0 bases, with 16 bases between them. The CDR3 sequence is CASSIARSGSNSNQPQHF. The CDR3 DNA reads TGTGCCAGTAGTATAGCTAGGTCAGGGTCTAATAGCAATCAGCCCCAGCATTTT.

About this clone itself: The sample contains more than one DNA sequence encoding this CDR3. This sequence joins TRBV7-8 and TRBJ2-7; 8 bases fit TRBD1. J gave up 3 bases and V 5 bases, and 6 bases lay outside the gene matches. The CDR3 has 14 residues. The germline V gene encodes CDR1 SGHVS and CDR2 FQNEAQ. CDR3 amino acids: CASSRGTGVYEQYF. CDR3 sequence (DNA): TGTGCCAGCAGCCGTGGGACAGGCGTCTACGAGCAGTACTTC. The whole variable domain, filled in from reference TRBV7-8 and TRBJ2-7, reads GAGVSQSPRYKVAKRGQDVALRCDPISGHVSLFWYQQALGQGPEFLTYFQNEAQLDKSGLPSDRFFAERPEGSVSTLKIQRTQQEDSAVYLCASSRGTGVYEQYFGPGTRLTVT.

V is TRBV6-1 and J is TRBJ1-2; TRBD1 matches at 8 bases. The V gene end was trimmed by 8 bases and the J gene end by 3 bases; junction bases not matched to a gene: 11. The CDR3 covers 15 residues. CDR1 is MNHNS and CDR2 is SASEGT in the germline V gene. The CDR3 sequence: CASVPDRVWDYGYTF. CDR3 sequence (DNA): TGTGCCAGCGTGCCGGACAGGGTTTGGGACTATGGCTACACCTTC.

V gene TRBV5-4 combines with J gene TRBJ2-5; TRBD2 aligns across 8 bases. Germline V gives CDR1 SGHNT, CDR2 YYREEE (reference sequence). V lost 1 base and J lost 1; bases outside the gene matches: 6. The CDR3 spans 16 residues. The CDR3 DNA follows: TGTGCCAGCAGCTTGCCCGGACGGGAGGGCCAAGAGACCCAGTACTTC. Translating it yields CASSLPGREGQETQYF.

V and J are TRBV19 and TRBJ2-2; tentatively, D is TRBD1 (5 bases). The CDR3 is made up of 15 amino acids. Looked up from germline, CDR1 is LNHDA and CDR2 is SQIVND (reference sequence). Trimming took 4 bases from V and 3 from J, leaving 12 bases between them. The CDR3 DNA reads TGTGCCAGTAGTAAGGGGCAGACCGACACCGGGGAGCTGTTTTTT. This encodes CASSKGQTDTGELFF.

V gene TRBV5-1 combines with J gene TRBJ1-1, with a tentative D call TRBD1 (5 bases). V lost 3 bases to trimming and J lost 1 base, with 16 bases between them. This CDR3 is 16 amino acids long. Per germline, CDR1 SGHRS and CDR2 YFSETQ. CDR3 residues: CASSSLRGERNTEAFF. In DNA, the CDR3 is TGCGCCAGCAGCTCCTTGAGGGGCGAACGGAACACTGAAGCTTTCTTT.

The gene calls are TRBV7-6 and TRBJ2-7, with TRBD1 matching over 7 bases. CDR1 is SGHVS and CDR2 is FNYEAQ in the germline V gene. The CDR3 is 14 amino acids. V lost 5 bases and J lost 0; bases outside the gene matches: 4. CDR3 amino acids: CASSLGQSSYEQYF. CDR3 DNA: TGTGCCAGCAGCCTGGGACAGAGCTCCTACGAGCAGTACTTC.

The V gene is TRBV2, the J gene TRBJ1-5; 7 bases align to TRBD1. This CDR3 comprises 14 residues. V was pared by 1 base and J by 6 bases, with 3 bases of the junction left unmatched. CDR1 and CDR2 from the germline V gene are SNHLY and FYNNEI. For the CDR3, the DNA is TGTGCCAGCAGTGAAGAAGGGGGCGCTCAGCCCCAGCATTTT. Translation gives CASSEEGGAQPQHF.

The rearrangement uses TRBV6-4 and TRBJ2-1; 7 bases are a match to TRBD2. With V trimmed by 2 bases and J by 8 bases, 0 bases remained unmatched. Germline CDR1 MRHNA, CDR2 SNTAGT. The CDR3 runs 12 residues. Written as DNA, the CDR3 is TGTGCCAGCAGTGACGCGGGGGATGAGCAGTTCTTC. Translating gives CASSDAGDEQFF.

DNA of the CDR3: TGTGCCAGCAGCGCGGACAGGGGGCTCCAAGAGACCCAGTACTTC. It translates to CASSADRGLQETQYF. This chain uses TRBV9 with TRBJ2-5, with 11 bases aligning to TRBD1. The CDR3 extends over 15 amino acids. Losses at the gene ends were 3 bases for V and 1 base for J; bases not matched to a gene: 2. Looked up from germline, CDR1 is SGDLS and CDR2 is YYNGEE.

The V and J genes are TRBV1 and TRBJ2-7; TRBD1, the table's D call, was not compared with the DNA. TRBV1 is listed as a pseudogene. This CDR3 region has 14 residues. CDR3 DNA sequence: TGCACCAGCAGCCGGCCGGGACAGGGCTACGAGCAGTACTTC. This translates into CTSSRPGQGYEQYF.